This is a list of T cell receptor beta chains from one sample in a study of spatial heterogeneity in lung cancer. MiXCR was run by TCRdb on the 5' RACE reads, yielding one entry per CDR3 protein. The profile covers 20,000 to 25,000 distinct CDR3 sequences, with over 2.5% appearing a single time and 7% to 8% taken by the ten largest. The specimen was lung tumor tissue, collected at surgery. The receptors stem from a male donor with early-stage non-small cell lung cancer. Each CDR3 is given with its conserved first and last residue. The order of the fields is J gene, V gene, clone size, D gene, CDR3 protein, CDR3 DNA. The D gene is left open where the match is weak. Only part of the rows carry a size: once, few, many, or a class if the clone is expanded.

TRBJ2-2,TRBV5-1,many,TRBD2,CASSGTSGSVGELFF,TGCGCCAGCAGCGGAACTAGCGGGAGCGTCGGGGAGCTGTTTTTT
TRBJ2-7,TRBV12-5,-,TRBD1,CASATGTGGIYEQYF,TGTGCTAGTGCTACCGGGACAGGGGGCATCTACGAGCAGTACTTC
TRBJ1-3,TRBV7-9,many,-,CASSPLWGAGGNTIYF,TGTGCCAGCAGCCCCCTGTGGGGGGCCGGGGGAAACACCATATATTTT
TRBJ1-1,TRBV20-1,many,-,CSARPSGQGVTEAFF,TGCAGTGCTAGGCCCTCCGGGCAGGGCGTCACTGAAGCTTTCTTT
TRBJ1-1,TRBV10-3,many,-,CAISAPGNTEAFF,TGTGCCATCAGTGCTCCGGGAAACACTGAAGCTTTCTTT
TRBJ1-1,TRBV7-8,many,-,CASSLAGATEAFF,TGTGCCAGCAGCTTAGCGGGTGCGACTGAAGCTTTCTTT
TRBJ1-2,TRBV6-5,many,TRBD1,CASSYGDRGFYGYTF,TGTGCCAGCAGTTACGGGGACAGGGGCTTCTATGGCTACACCTTC
TRBJ2-7,TRBV12-3/TRBV12-4,many,TRBD1,CASSFTGGRGYEQYF,TGTGCCAGCAGTTTTACAGGGGGCCGGGGCTACGAGCAGTACTTC
TRBJ1-1,TRBV12-3/TRBV12-4,-,-,CASSFGQTITEAFF,TGTGCCAGCAGTTTTGGGCAGACCATCACTGAAGCTTTCTTT
TRBJ2-1,TRBV6-6,many,TRBD1,CASSTTGDNEQFF,TGTGCCAGCAGTACGACAGGGGACAATGAGCAGTTCTTC
TRBJ1-5,TRBV6-1,-,-,CASSEAAGAIQPQHF,TGTGCCAGCAGTGAAGCGGCAGGGGCGATTCAGCCCCAGCATTTT
TRBJ1-5,TRBV5-5,many,-,CASSGAPTSDQPQHF,TGTGCCAGCAGCGGGGCCCCCACTTCAGATCAGCCCCAGCATTTT
TRBJ1-2,TRBV3-1,many,-,CASSQSSGNYGYTF,TGTGCCAGCAGCCAGTCGTCAGGGAACTATGGCTACACCTTC
TRBJ1-1,TRBV12-3/TRBV12-4,many,-,CASSLSNTEAFF,TGTGCCAGCAGTTTAAGTAACACTGAAGCTTTCTTT
TRBJ2-3,TRBV15,many,TRBD2,CATDSLAGGLSTDTQYF,TGTGCCACCGACAGCCTAGCGGGAGGGCTAAGCACAGATACGCAGTATTTT
TRBJ1-6,TRBV30,many,TRBD1,CAWSVTGTPLHF,TGTGCCTGGAGTGTGACAGGGACACCCCTCCACTTT
TRBJ2-1,TRBV4-2,many,TRBD2,CASSQDSTSGREQFF,TGTGCCAGCAGCCAAGATTCGACTAGCGGCCGGGAGCAGTTCTTC
TRBJ2-2,TRBV2,many,-,CASSFRANTGELFF,TGTGCCAGCAGTTTCAGGGCGAACACCGGGGAGCTGTTTTTT
TRBJ1-2,TRBV21-1,many,-,CASSKGGGTSYGYTF,TGTGCCAGCAGCAAAGGGGGGGGAACTAGCTATGGCTACACCTTC
TRBJ2-1,TRBV18,few,-,CASSREAGNEQFF,TGTGCCAGCTCACGAGAAGCGGGCAATGAGCAGTTCTTC
TRBJ2-3,TRBV7-9,many,TRBD2,CASSPTAGGLTDTQYF,TGTGCCAGCAGCCCGACAGCGGGAGGCCTCACAGATACGCAGTATTTT
TRBJ1-6,TRBV6-5,-,TRBD1,CASSLGTGNSPLHF,TGTGCCAGCAGTTTAGGGACAGGAAATTCACCCCTCCACTTT
TRBJ2-1,TRBV29-1,medium-sized,-,CSVTGLPFYNEQFF,TGCAGCGTTACGGGTCTTCCCTTCTACAATGAGCAGTTCTTC
TRBJ2-2,TRBV6-1,medium-sized,-,CASSTTANTGELFF,TGTGCCAGCAGTACGACTGCGAACACCGGGGAGCTGTTTTTT